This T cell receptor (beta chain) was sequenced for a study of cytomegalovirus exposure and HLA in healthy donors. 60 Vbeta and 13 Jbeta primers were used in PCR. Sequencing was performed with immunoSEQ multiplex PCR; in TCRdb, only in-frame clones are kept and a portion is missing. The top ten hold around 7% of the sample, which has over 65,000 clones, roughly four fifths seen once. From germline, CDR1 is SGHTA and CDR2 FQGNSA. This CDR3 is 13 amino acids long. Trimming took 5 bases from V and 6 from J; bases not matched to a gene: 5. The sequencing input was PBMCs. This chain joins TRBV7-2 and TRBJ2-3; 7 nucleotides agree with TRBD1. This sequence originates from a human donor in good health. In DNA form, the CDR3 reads TGTGCCAGCAGCGACAGGGTGTCGGATACGCAGTATTTT. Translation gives CASSDRVSDTQYF.